Each of the 5 T cell receptor beta chains below was sequenced from the same sample in a study of PD-1 blockade in classical Hodgkin lymphoma. Time point: cycle 4 day 1 (C4D1), after less than 7 weeks of nivolumab. Every single patient, without exception, relapsed after autologous stem cell transplantation, and brentuximab vedotin exposure varied. CD8+ T cells were isolated from thawed PBMCs by magnetic negative selection. The data were produced by immunoSEQ multiplex PCR, yet TCRdb's version contains in-frame clones alone and is incomplete. The repertoire has fewer than 7,500 clones, about 62% of them found once; the top ten carry about a tenth. The sequenced sample was CD8+ T cells from blood, obtained before the fourth cycle of nivolumab. The origin of the receptors is a human donor with classical Hodgkin lymphoma.

This clone appeared once. The genes are TRBV16 and TRBJ1-1; D is unclear. The CDR3 has 15 amino acids. V lost 0 bases and J lost 0, with 8 bases in between. The germline V gene encodes CDR1 KGHSY and CDR2 FQNENV. CDR3 residues: CASSQSAGVNTEAFF. CDR3 sequence (DNA): TGTGCCAGCAGCCAATCGGCCGGGGTGAACACTGAAGCTTTCTTT.

By share, this clone ranks as medium-sized. J is TRBJ2-1 and V is TRBV28; TRBD2 matches at 10 bases. V trimming: 2 bases; J trimming: 7 bases; junction bases outside the gene matches: 14. This CDR3 is built from 18 residues. Germline V gene data show CDR1 as MDHEN and CDR2 as SYDVKM. The CDR3 bases are TGTGCCAGCAGTTTACCCCCCCCTAGCGGGAGAGGGGTAAATGAGCAGTTCTTC. Translation: CASSLPPPSGRGVNEQFF.

The rearrangement links TRBV4-1 to TRBJ1-1; D ambiguous. Germline values: CDR1 MGHRA, CDR2 YSYEKL. The V end lost 0 bases, the J end lost 3 bases, and 8 bases lay between the germline ends. The CDR3 sequence is 14 residues long. The CDR3 nucleotides are TGCGCCAGCAGCCAAGATCGGGAGGACACTGAAGCTTTCTTT. This gives the protein CASSQDREDTEAFF.

In the case of this clone: A far larger clone is a single base away, which makes a read error likely. V gene TRBV5-3 combines with J gene TRBJ2-1, with TRBD1 identical over 7 bases. TRBV5-3 is an ORF, and what it does is uncertain. The CDR3 covers 13 residues. The DNA for the CDR3 is TGTGCCAGCAGCTGGGGGACAGTCAATGAGCAGTTCTTC. Translated, it gives CASSWGTVNEQFF.

The CDR3: CASRARGQGAREQYF. The DNA of the CDR3 is TGCGCCAGCAGAGCACGGGGACAGGGGGCTCGGGAGCAGTACTTC. The chain is built from TRBV5-1 and TRBJ2-7, with 12 bases matching TRBD1. The CDR3 contains 15 residues. Germline trimming cut 5 bases from V and 7 bases from J; bases unmatched to any gene: 10. Germline CDR1 SGHRS, CDR2 YFSETQ.